This T cell receptor beta chain was documented in a study of blood T cell repertoires in COVID-19. Study information: T cells, B-cell-depleted T cells, or PBMCs provided the cDNA or gDNA that served as material.

Repertoires were generated with immunoSEQ multiplex PCR, while TCRdb's copy carries only in-frame clones and drops some. Here the sample spans a few hundred thousand clones, roughly 88% being singletons. Germline-derived CDR1 and CDR2 are SQVTM and ANQGSEA. The CDR3 has 13 residues. Trimming left V 0 bases short and J 5 bases short, with 10 bases between. The genes are TRBV29-1 and TRBJ1-1; D might be TRBD1 (5 bases). The clonotype originates from a woman aged 25 to 39 with active or convalescent COVID-19. Sequencing used peripheral blood. CDR3 sequence: CSVEDGGITEAFF. CDR3 nucleotides: TGCAGCGTTGAAGATGGGGGGATTACTGAAGCTTTCTTT.